This T cell receptor beta chain was recovered during a study of T cell responses to AZD1222 COVID-19 vaccine. Notes on the study in general: Only 5 or 6 people who got AZD1222 tested seropositive at baseline. Reportedly, close to half of spike-specific TCRs are directed against unmutated variant regions.

A remark on this clone: Its antigen is not identified.

V was cut by 0 bases and J by 5 bases, with 10 bases left in between. The CDR3 length is 15 residues. Germline V gene data show CDR1 as MGHRA and CDR2 as YSYEKL. Assay used: immunoSEQ multiplex PCR; TCRdb lists only in-frame clones, some missing. The sample lists about 97,000 clones; around 87% were seen once. This chain joins TRBV4-1 and TRBJ2-2; D is ambiguous. The source of this sequence is an adult who received the AZD1222 COVID-19 vaccine. The sequencing used peripheral blood, collected 28 days after the second AZD1222 dose. The DNA for the CDR3 is TGCGCCAGCAGCCAAGATCTGGAGCGAACCGGGGAGCTGTTTTTT. It specifies CASSQDLERTGELFF.